The present T cell receptor (beta chain) was sequenced within a study of T-cell memory formation after mild COVID-19. Turning to the study itself: For the most part, TCR clusters were specific to one donor.

TCRdb called the 5' RACE reads again in MiXCR, with one record for every CDR3 protein. The data show about 500,000 distinct CDR3 sequences, about 20% seen once. This clonotype has a handful of counts. Per the germline V gene, CDR1 is SGHRS and CDR2 is YFSETQ. The CDR3 is made up of 16 amino acids. V trimming: 4 bases; J trimming: 1 base; junction bases outside the gene matches: 6. The source is an adult woman who had mild COVID-19 (a few samples of this study predate the infection). Cell type and time point are not known. The rearrangement joins TRBV5-1 to TRBJ2-2, with 8 bases lining up with TRBD2. Input material: PBMCs or a T cell subset sorted from them (not recorded which). CDR3 sequence: CASSPRGGRNTGELFF. For the CDR3, the DNA is TGCGCCAGCAGCCCCCGGGGGGGCAGGAACACCGGGGAGCTGTTTTTT.